These 26 T cell receptor beta chains were sequenced from one sample in a study of CD8 T cells in Susac syndrome. Reverse transcription used about 0.45 to 1 ug RNA and random hexamers. In TCRdb, the immunoSEQ multiplex PCR reads were re-called with MiXCR into one record per CDR3 protein. The sample records some 100,000 distinct CDR3 sequences, 85% to 95% being singletons. Sequencing used CD4+ T cells from PBMCs. The receptors originated from a human donor with multiple sclerosis.

This clonotype was detected only once. V usage is TRBV19 and J usage is TRBJ1-1; 8 nucleotides align to TRBD1. Germline V gene sequence: CDR1 LNHDA, CDR2 SQIVND (reference sequence). This CDR3 spans 15 amino acids. V was clipped by 6 bases and J by 2 bases; unmatched bases: 8. Written as DNA, the CDR3 is TGTGCCAGTAGCCCGACCCCAGGGGGCAACACTGAAGCTTTCTTT. It yields the protein CASSPTPGGNTEAFF.

This sequence joins TRBV18 and TRBJ1-1; 9 bases match TRBD1. The V segment lost 5 bases and the J segment 2 bases; nucleotides outside the gene matches: 9. This CDR3 comprises 16 residues. CDR1 and CDR2 from the germline V gene are KGHSH and LQKENI. This CDR3 is CASSAGTGTGNTEAFF. CDR3 nucleotides: TGTGCCAGCTCAGCCGGGACAGGGACAGGAAACACTGAAGCTTTCTTT.

The V call is TRBV13, the J call TRBJ2-3, with a tentative D call TRBD2 (6 bases). V lost 5 bases, J lost 1 base, and 13 bases lay in between. This CDR3 region has 15 residues. CDR1 PRHDT and CDR2 FYEKMQ come from the germline V gene (reference sequence). CDR3 in amino acids: CASSVGGLGTDTQYF. DNA of the CDR3: TGTGCCAGCAGCGTCGGGGGTCTGGGCACAGATACGCAGTATTTT.

The rearrangement joins TRBV3-1 to TRBJ2-7; D remains ambiguous. CDR3 length: 14 amino acids. The V gene lost 4 bases and the J gene lost 1 base, with 11 bases spanning the gap. Germline V lookup: CDR1 LGHDT, CDR2 YNNKEL (reference sequence). The CDR3 DNA reads TGTGCCAGCAGCCGCCCGGAGCCTTCCTACGAGCAGTACTTC. Its protein is CASSRPEPSYEQYF.

The J gene is TRBJ1-6, the V gene TRBV4-2; D gene ambiguous. From germline, CDR1 is LGHNA and CDR2 YNFKEQ. V dropped 0 bases and J dropped 5 bases, with 11 bases sitting between them. The CDR3 is 16 residues long. Here the CDR3 reads CASSQDQWGNNSPLHF. CDR3 DNA: TGTGCCAGCAGCCAAGACCAGTGGGGTAATAATTCACCCCTCCACTTT.

A few counts support this clonotype. V usage is TRBV29-1 and J usage is TRBJ2-7; D possibly uses TRBD1 or TRBD2 (5 bases each). Trimming pared 4 bases from V and 2 bases from J, leaving 24 bases between. CDR1 and CDR2 (germline): SQVTM, ANQGSEA. The CDR3 contains 17 residues. Written as DNA, the CDR3 is TGCAGCGTTGGCGGCAGGGAGACGTTACCCCCCACCTACGAGCAGTACTTC. This encodes CSVGGRETLPPTYEQYF.

J is TRBJ1-2 and V is TRBV30; D is undetermined. This CDR3 spans 13 amino acids. The V gene's germline CDR1 is GTSNPN and CDR2 SVGIG (reference sequence). The germline V and J ends were trimmed by 2 bases and 8 bases, with 15 bases remaining between them. The CDR3 loop is CAWSSGSGRGYTF. CDR3 bases: TGTGCCTGGAGTTCCGGGAGTGGTCGGGGCTACACCTTC.

The chain employs TRBV15 and TRBJ2-2; 8 bases map to TRBD2. The CDR3 totals 13 residues. From germline, CDR1 is LNHNV and CDR2 YYDKDF (reference sequence). J lost 7 bases, V lost 9 bases, and 7 bases had no gene match. The CDR3 coding sequence is TGTGCCACGGGACTAGTTTATAACGGGGAGCTGTTTTTT. It specifies CATGLVYNGELFF.

The chain has TRBV6-1 and TRBJ2-7; D gene ambiguous. Germline V CDR1 and CDR2: MNHNS, SASEGT. The V gene lost 7 bases and the J gene lost 3 bases, with 10 bases spanning the gap. This CDR3 spans 12 amino acids. The chain's CDR3 is CASKHFLYEQYF. CDR3 nucleotides: TGTGCCAGCAAACATTTTCTCTACGAGCAGTACTTC.

Details on this clonotype: Its ends do not fully match the called genes, so a read error is possible. This chain connects TRBV7-7 to TRBJ2-2; D gene ambiguous. The germline V gene has CDR1 SSHAT and CDR2 FNYEAQ (reference sequence). This CDR3 spans 14 amino acids. The CDR3 nucleotides read TGTGCTAGCAGCTTAGAACAGAACACCGGGGAGCTGTTTTTT. It translates to CASSLEQNTGELFF.

J is TRBJ2-5 and V is TRBV12-3 or TRBV12-4; D ambiguous. The V end lost 0 bases, the J end lost 1 base, and 6 bases lay between the germline ends. The CDR3 runs to 14 residues. CDR3 in amino acids: CASSLAGSQETQYF. The CDR3 region has the DNA TGTGCCAGCAGTTTAGCTGGAAGCCAAGAGACCCAGTACTTC.

This chain's CDR3 is CASSYSGARDLEAFF. The CDR3 DNA sequence: TGTGCCAGCAGCTATTCGGGCGCCCGGGACTTAGAAGCTTTCTTT. The chain recombines TRBV7-9 with TRBJ1-1, with D perhaps matching TRBD1 (5 bases). Trimming cost V 4 bases and J 8 bases, with 20 bases left between them. CDR1 and CDR2 from the germline V gene are SEHNR and FQNEAQ (reference sequence). The CDR3 totals 15 residues.

The chain is built from TRBV11-2 and TRBJ1-2, with unresolved D. V lost 5 bases, J lost 4 bases, and 11 bases lay in between. Germline V gene sequence: CDR1 SGHAT, CDR2 FQNNGV. The CDR3 totals 13 residues. CDR3 sequence (DNA): TGTGCCAGCAGCCACGCGGGAGGCTATGGCTACACCTTC. Translated: CASSHAGGYGYTF. Combining the CDR3 with reference TRBV11-2 and TRBJ1-2 gives the whole variable domain EAGVAQSPRYKIIEKRQSVAFWCNPISGHATLYWYQQILGQGPKLLIQFQNNGVVDDSQLPKDRFSAERLKGVDSTLKIQPAKLEDSAVYLCASSHAGGYGYTFGSGTRLTVV.

V is TRBV9 and J is TRBJ1-6; TRBD1 matches 8 bases. J gave up 6 bases and V 3 bases, and 8 bases lay outside the gene matches. The CDR3 extends over 16 amino acids. Per germline, CDR1 SGDLS and CDR2 YYNGEE. The CDR3 DNA follows: TGTGCCAGCAGCGCCTCGACAGGGGATGGTAATTCACCCCTCCACTTT. Its translation: CASSASTGDGNSPLHF.

This clonotype was observed a single time. The gene calls are TRBV29-1 and TRBJ1-5, with 7 nucleotides matching TRBD1. V gave up 3 bases and J gave up 5 bases; unmatched junction bases: 4. The CDR3 runs to 13 residues. The germline gives CDR1 SQVTM, CDR2 ANQGSEA. Here the CDR3 reads CSVETGRDQPQHF. CDR3 bases: TGCAGCGTTGAGACAGGGCGAGATCAGCCCCAGCATTTT.

The chain couples TRBV30 to TRBJ2-1; no reliable D call. Germline V gene sequence: CDR1 GTSNPN, CDR2 SVGIG (reference sequence). This CDR3 is built from 11 residues. The V gene lost 2 bases and the J gene lost 3 bases, with 2 bases spanning the gap. The CDR3 DNA is TGTGCCTGGAGTCGCTACAATGAGCAGTTCTTC. It specifies CAWSRYNEQFF.

V is TRBV20-1 and J is TRBJ1-1, with D perhaps TRBD1 (5 bases). The CDR3 runs 11 residues. V was shortened by 6 bases and J by 7 bases, with 12 bases between the two germline ends. Germline V CDR1 and CDR2: DFQATT, SNEGSKA (reference sequence). The DNA for the CDR3 is TGCAGTGCCGCAGGGACCGTTGAAGCTTTCTTT. It specifies CSAAGTVEAFF.

The V gene is TRBV7-9, the J gene TRBJ1-1; D is perhaps TRBD1 (5 bases). V was cut by 5 bases and J by 1 base, with 11 bases left in between. There are 14 residues in the CDR3. Germline CDR1 and CDR2: SEHNR and FQNEAQ (reference sequence). CDR3 sequence reads: CASSPRGRNTEAFF. DNA of the CDR3: TGTGCCAGCAGCCCACGGGGCCGGAACACTGAAGCTTTCTTT.

The chain recombines TRBV5-6 with TRBJ2-2, with D possibly being TRBD2 (5 bases). V was clipped by 2 bases and J by 5 bases, with 16 bases between them. Germline V gene data show CDR1 as SGHDT and CDR2 as YYEEEE. The CDR3 runs to 16 residues. CDR3 sequence reads: CASSFGSLHLTGELFF. CDR3 sequence (DNA): TGTGCCAGCAGCTTTGGGAGCTTACACTTGACCGGGGAGCTGTTTTTT.

The chain recombines TRBV4-3 with TRBJ2-1; either TRBD1 or TRBD2 may fit D (6 bases each). The germline V gene has CDR1 LGHNA and CDR2 YSLEER. Between the trimmed V and J ends, which lost 4 bases and 9 bases, there was a span of 28 bases. The CDR3 sequence is 18 residues long. CDR3 sequence (DNA): TGCGCCAGCAGCCGACAAGCCCCCGGGGGACACCCAGGTTGTGAGCAGTTCTTC. As protein: CASSRQAPGGHPGCEQFF.

The chain carries TRBV4-1 and TRBJ2-5; 8 bases are shared with TRBD1. This CDR3 region has 16 residues. V lost 3 bases, J lost 2 bases, and 8 bases stayed unmatched. Germline assignment: CDR1 MGHRA and CDR2 YSYEKL. As DNA, the CDR3 is TGCGCCAGCAGCCAGTCCGGACAGGGCTTTCAAGAGACCCAGTACTTC. It translates to CASSQSGQGFQETQYF.

This rearrangement joins TRBV5-1 to TRBJ1-2, with TRBD1 identical over 7 bases. V lost 3 bases and J lost 0; bases outside the gene matches: 14. This CDR3 contains 18 residues. Germline V gene data show CDR1 as SGHRS and CDR2 as YFSETQ. The CDR3: CASSSGPTGRTTNYGYTF. As DNA, the CDR3 is TGCGCCAGCAGCTCCGGACCGACAGGGCGGACGACTAACTATGGCTACACCTTC.

V usage is TRBV11-2 and J usage is TRBJ2-7; 9 bases agree with TRBD1. Germline V gene data show CDR1 as SGHAT and CDR2 as FQNNGV. Unmatched junction bases numbered 11, after V lost 0 bases and J lost 2 bases. CDR3 size: 18 residues. CDR3 in DNA: TGTGCCAGCAGCTTAGATGGGGTTGATGGGACAGGGCCCTACGAGCAGTACTTC. Amino acid sequence: CASSLDGVDGTGPYEQYF.

This chain links TRBV12-5 with TRBJ2-5, with D perhaps matching TRBD1 (5 bases). The CDR3 covers 14 residues. Trimming left V 0 bases short and J 7 bases short, with 12 bases between. Per germline, CDR1 LGHNT and CDR2 FRNRAP. The chain's CDR3 is CASGLVGALGTQYF. CDR3 in DNA: TGTGCTAGTGGTTTGGTAGGGGCCCTTGGGACCCAGTACTTC.

The chain combines TRBV28 with TRBJ2-7; D may be TRBD1 or TRBD2 (5 bases each). V was cut by 4 bases and J by 5 bases, with 9 bases left in between. This CDR3 contains 12 residues. The germline gives CDR1 MDHEN, CDR2 SYDVKM. The CDR3 nucleotides read TGTGCCAGCAGTTCCCCGGGACACGAGCAGTACTTC. Protein product: CASSSPGHEQYF.

The rearrangement links TRBV29-1 to TRBJ2-3, with 8 bases lining up with TRBD2. The trim removed 4 bases at V and 0 bases at J, leaving 6 bases unmatched. In germline, CDR1 is SQVTM, CDR2 ANQGSEA. CDR3 length equals 15 residues. The CDR3 here is CSVVVAGQSTDTQYF. The CDR3 bases are TGCAGCGTTGTGGTAGCGGGGCAAAGCACAGATACGCAGTATTTT.